These 16 T cell receptor beta chains were all obtained from the same sample, sequenced in a study of neurological immune-mediated disorders. TCRdb passed the 5' RACE reads through MiXCR, listing each CDR3 protein once. The sample contains about 70,000 distinct CDR3 sequences, roughly 3% of which appear only once. Sample: PBMCs. The source of these receptors is a woman aged 50 to 60 with multiple sclerosis.

Many counts were recorded for this clonotype. The chain employs TRBV29-1 and TRBJ2-1; perhaps TRBD2 as D (6 bases). The V end was cut by 6 bases, the J end by 4 bases, with 13 bases between. Germline assignment: CDR1 SQVTM and CDR2 ANQGSEA. The CDR3 runs 13 residues. The CDR3 region has the DNA TGCAGCGTCCGGGAGACCAGGTACAATGAGCAGTTCTTC. Its protein is CSVRETRYNEQFF.

This clonotype was counted ten times or more. V gene TRBV20-1 combines with J gene TRBJ2-4; 7 nucleotides agree with TRBD2. V gave up 0 bases and J gave up 3 bases; unmatched junction bases: 5. This CDR3 has 15 residues. Germline V gene sequence: CDR1 DFQATT, CDR2 SNEGSKA (reference sequence). CDR3 protein: CSARESGVGKNIQYF. The CDR3 bases are TGCAGTGCTAGAGAAAGCGGGGTGGGCAAAAACATTCAGTACTTC.

This clonotype was counted ten times or more. The chain combines TRBV4-2 with TRBJ2-1; no firm D call. The CDR3 length is 15 residues. V lost 0 bases and J 4 bases, leaving 10 bases between the germline ends. Germline loops: CDR1 LGHNA, CDR2 YNFKEQ. DNA of the CDR3: TGTGCCAGCAGCCAAGAAGTGACCGGGTACAATGAGCAGTTCTTC. This translates into CASSQEVTGYNEQFF.

This clonotype was detected many times. Here the CDR3 reads CASSLTGTGTRNTF. CDR3 sequence (DNA): TGTGCCAGCAGCTTGACCGGGACAGGGACGAGAAACACCTTC. The V and J genes are TRBV5-8 and TRBJ1-2; TRBD1 matches 9 bases. The junction had 10 bases not matched to a gene; V was cut back by 1 base and J by 12 bases. Germline assignment: CDR1 SGHTS and CDR2 YDEGEE. The CDR3 runs 14 residues.

The table lists this clonotype with many counts. The chain carries TRBV18 and TRBJ2-5, with 7 bases fitting TRBD1. The ends lost 1 base at V and 1 base at J; junction bases unmatched: 6. This CDR3 spans 16 amino acids. In germline, CDR1 is KGHSH, CDR2 LQKENI. CDR3 protein: CASSPLPGTAQETQYF. Here the CDR3 DNA reads TGTGCCAGCTCACCACTCCCCGGGACAGCCCAAGAGACCCAGTACTTC.

Ten or more counts support this clonotype. The chain has TRBV20-1 and TRBJ1-3; unclear D gene. Trimming shortened V by 7 bases and J by 2 bases, and 12 bases separated the two germline ends. CDR1 DFQATT and CDR2 SNEGSKA come from the germline V gene (reference sequence). The CDR3 has 13 residues. In nucleotides, the CDR3 is TGCAGTGTCACCGGTGGTACTGGAAACACCATATATTTT. Translating it yields CSVTGGTGNTIYF.

This clonotype was seen at least ten times. V and J are TRBV2 and TRBJ2-2; TRBD2 aligns across 7 bases. With 10 bases clipped from V and 5 bases from J, the junction kept 13 bases outside the gene matches. The CDR3 sequence is 15 residues long. The germline V gene encodes CDR1 SNHLY and CDR2 FYNNEI. The DNA for the CDR3 is TGTGCCATTGGATCAGGCGGAGCGGGGACCGGGGAGCTGTTTTTT. This gives the protein CAIGSGGAGTGELFF. Together with reference TRBV2 and TRBJ2-2, the CDR3 gives the full variable domain: EPEVTQTPSHQVTQMGQEVILRCVPISNHLYFYWYRQILGQKVEFLVSFYNNEISEKSEIFDDQFSVERPDGSNFTLKIRSTKLEDSAMYFCAIGSGGAGTGELFFGEGSRLTVL.

This clonotype came up many times. This chain connects TRBV5-1 to TRBJ1-1; 7 bases are shared with TRBD1. CDR1 and CDR2 from the germline V gene are SGHRS and YFSETQ. J lost 6 bases, V lost 2 bases, and 10 bases had no gene match. The CDR3 contains 15 residues. Here the CDR3 DNA reads TGCGCCAGCAGCTTTGAGACGGGACAGAAGGCTGAAGCTTTCTTT. Its translation: CASSFETGQKAEAFF.

This clonotype was seen at least ten times. The V gene is TRBV6-6, the J gene TRBJ1-1; a possible D gene is TRBD1 (6 bases). Trimming left V 0 bases short and J 7 bases short, with 9 bases between. The CDR3 covers 13 residues. The germline V gene has CDR1 MNHNY and CDR2 SVGAGI (reference sequence). In DNA, the CDR3 is TGTGCCAGCAGTTACTCGGACAGCAGTGAAGCTTTCTTT. This codes for CASSYSDSSEAFF.

This clonotype was counted at least ten times. This rearrangement joins TRBV20-1 to TRBJ2-2; no reliable D call. Germline lookup yields CDR1 DFQATT and CDR2 SNEGSKA (reference sequence). The CDR3 contains 14 residues. Trimming removed 0 bases from V and 1 base from J, with 6 bases in between. The CDR3 region has the DNA TGCAGTGCTAGAGAGAGACTGAACACCGGGGAGCTGTTTTTT. Translated: CSARERLNTGELFF.

This clonotype was seen ten or more times. The V gene is TRBV20-1, the J gene TRBJ2-6; the D is unclear. Per the germline V gene, CDR1 is DFQATT and CDR2 is SNEGSKA (reference sequence). V lost 1 base and J 2 bases, leaving 6 bases between the germline ends. This CDR3 region has 14 residues. CDR3 DNA: TGCAGTGCTAGAGGGAGAACTGGGGCCAACGTCCTGACTTTC. It specifies CSARGRTGANVLTF.

This clonotype was recorded many times. The chain recombines TRBV2 with TRBJ2-3; D uncertain. Trimming pared 5 bases from V and 2 bases from J, leaving 8 bases between. The CDR3 runs 13 residues. Per the germline V gene, CDR1 is SNHLY and CDR2 is FYNNEI. The CDR3 bases are TGTGCCAGCAGTTTGGATCTCACAGATACGCAGTATTTT. Amino acid sequence: CASSLDLTDTQYF.

This clonotype was detected ten times or more. This rearrangement joins TRBV12-5 to TRBJ2-5; 9 nucleotides line up with TRBD2. The CDR3 has 15 residues. Trimming cost V 3 bases and J 4 bases; bases outside gene matches: 6. The germline CDR1 and CDR2 sequences are LGHNT and FRNRAP. The DNA for the CDR3 is TGTGCTAGTGGTTTTGGTGTAGCGGGGGTAGAGACCCAGTACTTC. Translation gives CASGFGVAGVETQYF.

This clonotype was observed many times. The chain couples TRBV7-9 to TRBJ2-1; perhaps TRBD2 as D (5 bases). V was cut by 3 bases and J by 8 bases, with 20 bases left in between. The V gene's germline CDR1 is SEHNR and CDR2 FQNEAQ (reference sequence). This CDR3 contains 16 residues. CDR3 loop: CASSFRLGEAWYEQFF. The CDR3 nucleotides are TGTGCCAGCAGCTTTAGGTTGGGAGAAGCGTGGTATGAGCAGTTCTTC.

This clonotype was counted ten times or more. V is TRBV20-1 and J is TRBJ1-1; D unresolved. V lost 3 bases to trimming and J lost 0 bases, with 8 bases between them. Germline V gene lookup returns CDR1 DFQATT and CDR2 SNEGSKA (reference sequence). The CDR3 has 13 residues. CDR3 loop: CSARPDMNTEAFF. Here the CDR3 DNA reads TGCAGTGCTAGGCCCGATATGAACACTGAAGCTTTCTTT.

This clonotype showed up many times. The chain carries TRBV6-6 and TRBJ2-3, with D perhaps matching TRBD2 (6 bases). This CDR3 is built from 11 residues. Per the germline V gene, CDR1 is MNHNY and CDR2 is SVGAGI (reference sequence). Trimming cost V 4 bases and J 8 bases, with 7 bases left between them. This chain's CDR3 is CASSWGGTQYF. The DNA for the CDR3 is TGTGCCAGCAGTTGGGGAGGTACGCAGTATTTT.